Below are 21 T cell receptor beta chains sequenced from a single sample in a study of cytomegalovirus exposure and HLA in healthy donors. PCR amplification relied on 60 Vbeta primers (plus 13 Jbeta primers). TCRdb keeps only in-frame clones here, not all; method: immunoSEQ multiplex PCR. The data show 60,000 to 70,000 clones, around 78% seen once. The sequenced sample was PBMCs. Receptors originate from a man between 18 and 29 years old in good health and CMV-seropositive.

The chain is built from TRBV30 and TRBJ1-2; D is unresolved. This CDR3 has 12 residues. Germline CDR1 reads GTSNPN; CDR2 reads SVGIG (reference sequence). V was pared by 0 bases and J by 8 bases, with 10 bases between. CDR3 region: CAWSVPGKGYTF. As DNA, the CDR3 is TGTGCCTGGAGTGTACCCGGGAAAGGCTACACCTTC.

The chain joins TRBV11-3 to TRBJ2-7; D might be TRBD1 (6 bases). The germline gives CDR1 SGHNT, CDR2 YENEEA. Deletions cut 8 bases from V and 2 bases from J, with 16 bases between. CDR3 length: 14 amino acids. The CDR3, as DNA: TGTGCCAGCTCACCCGGGACAAGACCCTACGAGCAGTACTTC. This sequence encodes CASSPGTRPYEQYF. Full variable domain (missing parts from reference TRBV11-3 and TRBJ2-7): EAGVVQSPRYKIIEKKQPVAFWCNPISGHNTLYWYLQNLGQGPELLIRYENEEAVDDSQLPKDRFSAERLKGVDSTLKIQPAELGDSAVYLCASSPGTRPYEQYFGPGTRLTVT.

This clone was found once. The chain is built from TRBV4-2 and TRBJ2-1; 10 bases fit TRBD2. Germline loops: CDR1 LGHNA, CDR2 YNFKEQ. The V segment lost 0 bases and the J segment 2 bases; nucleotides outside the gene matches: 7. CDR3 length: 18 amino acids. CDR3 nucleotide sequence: TGTGCCAGCAGCCAAGATTCTAGCGGGAGTACGACCTACAATGAGCAGTTCTTC. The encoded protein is CASSQDSSGSTTYNEQFF.

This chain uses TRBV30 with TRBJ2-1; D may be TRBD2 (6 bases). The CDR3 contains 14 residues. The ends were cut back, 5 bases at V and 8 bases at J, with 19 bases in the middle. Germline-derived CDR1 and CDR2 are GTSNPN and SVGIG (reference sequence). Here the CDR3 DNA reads TGTGCCTGGTCACGGCGGGGAACGATCGATGAGCAGTTCTTC. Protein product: CAWSRRGTIDEQFF.

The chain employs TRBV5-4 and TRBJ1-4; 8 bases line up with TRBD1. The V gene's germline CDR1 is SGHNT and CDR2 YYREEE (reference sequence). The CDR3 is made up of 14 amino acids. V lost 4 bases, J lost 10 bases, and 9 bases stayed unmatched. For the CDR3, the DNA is TGTGCCAGCAGCCGGACAGGGACGGGTGGAAAACTGTTTTTT. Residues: CASSRTGTGGKLFF.

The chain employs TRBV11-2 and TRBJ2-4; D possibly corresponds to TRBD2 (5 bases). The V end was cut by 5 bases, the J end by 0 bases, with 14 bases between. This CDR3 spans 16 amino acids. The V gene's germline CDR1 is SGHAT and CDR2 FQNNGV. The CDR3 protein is CASSPRTRLAKNIQYF. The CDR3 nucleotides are TGTGCCAGCAGCCCCCGGACTCGACTAGCCAAAAACATTCAGTACTTC. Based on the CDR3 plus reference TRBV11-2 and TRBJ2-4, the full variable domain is EAGVAQSPRYKIIEKRQSVAFWCNPISGHATLYWYQQILGQGPKLLIQFQNNGVVDDSQLPKDRFSAERLKGVDSTLKIQPAKLEDSAVYLCASSPRTRLAKNIQYFGAGTRLSVL.

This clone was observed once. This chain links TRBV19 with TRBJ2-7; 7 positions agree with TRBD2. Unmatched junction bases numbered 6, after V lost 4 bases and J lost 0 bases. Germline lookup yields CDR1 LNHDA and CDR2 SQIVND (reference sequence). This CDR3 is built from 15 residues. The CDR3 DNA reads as TGTGCCAGTAGTACTATGGGGGGGAGCTCCTACGAGCAGTACTTC. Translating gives CASSTMGGSSYEQYF.

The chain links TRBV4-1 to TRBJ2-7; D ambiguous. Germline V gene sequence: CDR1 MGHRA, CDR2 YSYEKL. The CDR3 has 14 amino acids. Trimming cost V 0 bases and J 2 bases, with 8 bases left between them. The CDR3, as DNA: TGCGCCAGCAGCCAAGAAGGCGGTCCCTACGAGCAGTACTTC. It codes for CASSQEGGPYEQYF.

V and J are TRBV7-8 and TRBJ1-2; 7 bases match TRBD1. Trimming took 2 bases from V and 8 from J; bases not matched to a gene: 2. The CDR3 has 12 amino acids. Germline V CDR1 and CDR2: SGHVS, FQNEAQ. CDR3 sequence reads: CASSLQGEGYTF. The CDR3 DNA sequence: TGTGCCAGCAGCTTACAGGGGGAGGGCTACACCTTC.

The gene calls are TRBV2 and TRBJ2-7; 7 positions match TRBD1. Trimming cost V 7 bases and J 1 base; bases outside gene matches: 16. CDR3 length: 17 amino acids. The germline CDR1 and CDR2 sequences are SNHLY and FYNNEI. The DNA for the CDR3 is TGTGCCAGCATCGAGAGGGTATCGACAGGGTCATCCTACGAGCAGTACTTC. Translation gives CASIERVSTGSSYEQYF.

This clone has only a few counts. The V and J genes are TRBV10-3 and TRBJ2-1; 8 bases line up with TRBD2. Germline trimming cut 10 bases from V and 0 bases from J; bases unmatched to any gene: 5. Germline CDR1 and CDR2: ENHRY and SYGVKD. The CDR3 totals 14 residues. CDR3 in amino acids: CASGSGSSYNEQFF. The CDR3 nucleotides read TGTGCCAGTGGAAGCGGGAGCTCCTACAATGAGCAGTTCTTC.

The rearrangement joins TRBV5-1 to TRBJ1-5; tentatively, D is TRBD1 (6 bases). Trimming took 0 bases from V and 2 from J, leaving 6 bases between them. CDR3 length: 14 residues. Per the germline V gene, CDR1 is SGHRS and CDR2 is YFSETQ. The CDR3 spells CASSLAGGNQPQHF. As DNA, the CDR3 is TGCGCCAGCAGCTTGGCAGGGGGCAATCAGCCCCAGCATTTT. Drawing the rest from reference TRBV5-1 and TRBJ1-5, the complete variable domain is KAGVTQTPRYLIKTRGQQVTLSCSPISGHRSVSWYQQTPGQGLQFLFEYFSETQRNKGNFPGRFSGRQFSNSRSEMNVSTLELGDSALYLCASSLAGGNQPQHFGDGTRLSIL.

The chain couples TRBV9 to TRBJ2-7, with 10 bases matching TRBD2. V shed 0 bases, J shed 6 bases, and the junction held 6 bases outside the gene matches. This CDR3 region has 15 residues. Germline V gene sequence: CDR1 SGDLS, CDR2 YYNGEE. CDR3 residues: CASSVGPSGSREQYF. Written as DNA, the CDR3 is TGTGCCAGCAGCGTAGGGCCTAGCGGGAGTCGCGAGCAGTACTTC.

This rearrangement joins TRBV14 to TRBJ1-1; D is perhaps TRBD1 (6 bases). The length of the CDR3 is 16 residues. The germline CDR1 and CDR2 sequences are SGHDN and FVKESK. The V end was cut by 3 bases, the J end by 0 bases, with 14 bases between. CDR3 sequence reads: CASSHSPGQMNTEAFF. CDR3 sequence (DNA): TGTGCCAGCAGCCACTCTCCGGGACAAATGAACACTGAAGCTTTCTTT.

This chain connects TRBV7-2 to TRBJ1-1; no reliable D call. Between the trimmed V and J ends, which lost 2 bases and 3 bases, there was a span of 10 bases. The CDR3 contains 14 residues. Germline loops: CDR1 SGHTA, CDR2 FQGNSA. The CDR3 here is CASSLTLRDTEAFF. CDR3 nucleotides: TGTGCCAGCAGCTTAACGTTGAGGGACACTGAAGCTTTCTTT.

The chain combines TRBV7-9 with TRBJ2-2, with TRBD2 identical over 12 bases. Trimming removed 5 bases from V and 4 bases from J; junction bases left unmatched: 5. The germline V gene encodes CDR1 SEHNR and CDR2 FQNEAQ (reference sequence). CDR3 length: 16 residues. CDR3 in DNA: TGTGCCAGCAGCCAGACTAGCGGGGGCGGCACCGGGGAGCTGTTTTTT. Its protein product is CASSQTSGGGTGELFF.

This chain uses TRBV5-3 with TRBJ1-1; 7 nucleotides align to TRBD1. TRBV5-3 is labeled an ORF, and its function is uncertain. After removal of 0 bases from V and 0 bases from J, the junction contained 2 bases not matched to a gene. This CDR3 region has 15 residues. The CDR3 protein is CARSLAQGVNTEAFF. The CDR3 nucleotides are TGTGCCAGAAGCTTGGCCCAGGGGGTGAACACTGAAGCTTTCTTT.

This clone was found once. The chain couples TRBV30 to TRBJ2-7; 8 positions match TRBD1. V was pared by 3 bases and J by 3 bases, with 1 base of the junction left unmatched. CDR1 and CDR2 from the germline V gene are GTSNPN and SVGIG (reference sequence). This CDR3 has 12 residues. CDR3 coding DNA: TGTGCCTGGAGAGGGACAGGCTACGAGCAGTACTTC. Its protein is CAWRGTGYEQYF. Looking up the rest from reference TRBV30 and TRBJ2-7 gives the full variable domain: SQTIHQWPATLVQPVGSPLSLECTVEGTSNPNLYWYRQAAGRGLQLLFYSVGIGQISSEVPQNLSASRPQDRQFILSSKKLLLSDSGFYLCAWRGTGYEQYFGPGTRLTVT.

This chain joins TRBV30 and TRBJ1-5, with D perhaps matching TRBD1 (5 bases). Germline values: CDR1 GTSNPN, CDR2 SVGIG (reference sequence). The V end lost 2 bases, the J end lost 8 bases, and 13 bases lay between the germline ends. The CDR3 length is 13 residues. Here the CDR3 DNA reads TGTGCCTGGAGTTGGACATCGGGGGAGCCCCAGCATTTT. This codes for CAWSWTSGEPQHF.

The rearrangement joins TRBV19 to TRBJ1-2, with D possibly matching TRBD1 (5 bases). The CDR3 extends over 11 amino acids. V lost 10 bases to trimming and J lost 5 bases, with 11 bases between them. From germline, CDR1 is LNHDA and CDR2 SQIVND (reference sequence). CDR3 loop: CATQGNYGYTF. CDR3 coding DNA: TGTGCCACCCAGGGAAATTATGGCTACACCTTC.

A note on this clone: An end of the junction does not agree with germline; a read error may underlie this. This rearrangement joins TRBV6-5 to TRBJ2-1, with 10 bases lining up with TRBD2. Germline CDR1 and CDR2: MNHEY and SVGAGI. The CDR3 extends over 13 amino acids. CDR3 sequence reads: CDASGSSYNEQFF. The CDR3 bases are TGCGACGCTAGCGGGAGCTCCTACAATGAGCAGTTCTTC.